Presented here are 2 T cell receptor beta chains from one specimen sequenced in a study of blood T cell repertoires in COVID-19. Data came from immunoSEQ multiplex PCR; TCRdb stores just in-frame clones and leaves some out. The data contain some 400,000 clones, roughly 89% of them singletons. Sequenced sample: peripheral blood. These receptor sequences come from a man aged 18 to 29 with active or convalescent COVID-19.

The chain has TRBV29-1 and TRBJ2-7; 7 bases are a match to TRBD1. Trimming took 1 base from V and 5 from J; bases not matched to a gene: 8. The CDR3 is 14 residues long. The germline CDR1 and CDR2 sequences are SQVTM and ANQGSEA. The CDR3 nucleotides are TGCAGCGTTGAAGTTGTCAGGGGGTCTGACGAGCAGTACTTC. It translates to CSVEVVRGSDEQYF.

The chain carries TRBV4-3 and TRBJ1-1, with 9 nucleotides matching TRBD1. Trimming took 4 bases from V and 8 from J; bases not matched to a gene: 8. The CDR3 has 14 residues. CDR1 LGHNA and CDR2 YSLEER come from the germline V gene. The CDR3 region has the DNA TGCGCCAGCAGCCCCCGGGACAGGGATATGGAAGCTTTCTTT. Residues: CASSPRDRDMEAFF.